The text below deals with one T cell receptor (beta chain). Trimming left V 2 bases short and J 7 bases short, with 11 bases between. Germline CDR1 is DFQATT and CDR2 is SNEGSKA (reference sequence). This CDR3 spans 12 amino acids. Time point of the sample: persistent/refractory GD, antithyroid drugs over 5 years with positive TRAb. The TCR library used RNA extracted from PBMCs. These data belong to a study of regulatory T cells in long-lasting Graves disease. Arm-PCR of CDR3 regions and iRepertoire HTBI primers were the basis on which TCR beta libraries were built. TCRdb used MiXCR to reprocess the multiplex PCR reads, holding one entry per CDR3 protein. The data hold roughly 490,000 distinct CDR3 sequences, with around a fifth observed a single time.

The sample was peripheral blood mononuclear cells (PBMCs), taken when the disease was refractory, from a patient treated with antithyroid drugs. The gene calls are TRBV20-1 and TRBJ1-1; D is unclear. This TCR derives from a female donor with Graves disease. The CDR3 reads CSARNDRIEAFF. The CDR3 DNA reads TGCAGTGCTAGAAATGACCGGATTGAAGCTTTCTTT.